A single sample gave rise to the 11 T cell receptor beta chains below, sequenced in a study of cytomegalovirus exposure and HLA in healthy donors. The PCR made use of 60 Vbeta and 13 Jbeta primers. Repertoires were generated with immunoSEQ multiplex PCR, while TCRdb's copy carries only in-frame clones and drops some. Of about 94,000 clones listed, 60% to 80% were seen once; the top ten hold around 3.8%. What was sequenced was PBMCs. Source of these receptors: a woman aged 40 to 50 in good health and CMV-seronegative.

This clone came up a few times. This chain connects TRBV7-8 to TRBJ1-2, with 7 bases fitting TRBD1. The CDR3 runs 14 residues. The J segment lost 5 bases and the V segment lost 4 bases, leaving 7 bases of the junction unmatched. Germline CDR1 and CDR2: SGHVS and FQNEAQ. CDR3 DNA sequence: TGTGCCAGCAGCTCAGACAGGGTCGGTTATGGCTACACCTTC. This encodes CASSSDRVGYGYTF.

The chain employs TRBV11-1 and TRBJ2-3; possibly TRBD1 for D (6 bases). Germline loops: CDR1 SGHAT, CDR2 FQDESV (reference sequence). The V end lost 7 bases, the J end lost 2 bases, and 16 bases lay between the germline ends. The CDR3 is 15 amino acids. CDR3 DNA: TGTGCCAGCACCCAGGGGCCTAGTCCCACAGATACGCAGTATTTT. Its translation: CASTQGPSPTDTQYF.

The chain employs TRBV9 and TRBJ2-2; the D gene is possibly TRBD2 (5 bases). The CDR3 is 14 residues long. Germline CDR1 reads SGDLS; CDR2 reads YYNGEE. The V end lost 0 bases, the J end lost 8 bases, and 11 bases lay between the germline ends. The CDR3 is CASSVEDFGGELFF. The CDR3 nucleotides read TGTGCCAGCAGCGTAGAGGACTTCGGTGGGGAGCTGTTTTTT.

This clone was counted only a few times. CDR3 nucleotides: TGCGCCAGCAGCCAAGCTGGCGGCAGCGCGTATGAGCAGTTCTTC. It is translated as CASSQAGGSAYEQFF. This chain joins TRBV4-1 and TRBJ2-1; no clear D. Looked up from germline, CDR1 is MGHRA and CDR2 is YSYEKL. The CDR3 is 15 residues long. V shed 1 base and J shed 8 bases, with 15 bases lying between them.

This chain joins TRBV9 and TRBJ2-7; 9 bases are a match to TRBD1. After removal of 4 bases from V and 3 bases from J, the junction contained 5 bases not matched to a gene. Germline V CDR1 and CDR2: SGDLS, YYNGEE. There are 14 residues in the CDR3. In DNA, the CDR3 is TGTGCCAGCAGCCTCGTGGGACAGGGCTACGAGCAGTACTTC. Encoded protein: CASSLVGQGYEQYF.

This clone was detected once. The genes are TRBV10-3 and TRBJ2-3, with 8 bases matching TRBD1. The V gene end was trimmed by 9 bases and the J gene end by 3 bases; junction bases not matched to a gene: 5. The CDR3 length is 13 residues. CDR1 and CDR2 (germline): ENHRY, SYGVKD. DNA for the CDR3: TGTGCCATGGCAGGGGGCCAGACAGATACGCAGTATTTT. Its translation is CAMAGGQTDTQYF.

This clone has a handful of counts. The V and J genes are TRBV29-1 and TRBJ1-5; TRBD1 might be the D (6 bases). Germline V gene data show CDR1 as SQVTM and CDR2 as ANQGSEA. The V end lost 4 bases, the J end lost 5 bases, and 12 bases lay between the germline ends. The CDR3 runs to 13 residues. Written as DNA, the CDR3 is TGCAGCGTTGGCACAGGGCCCGATCAGCCCCAGCATTTT. Its translation: CSVGTGPDQPQHF.

This sequence joins TRBV30 and TRBJ1-6; 10 positions agree with TRBD1. The V gene end was trimmed by 0 bases and the J gene end by 4 bases; junction bases not matched to a gene: 6. This CDR3 spans 17 amino acids. Germline assignment: CDR1 GTSNPN and CDR2 SVGIG (reference sequence). As DNA, the CDR3 is TGTGCCTGGAGTGTTTGGGACAGGGGCTTTTATAATTCACCCCTCCACTTT. Its protein is CAWSVWDRGFYNSPLHF.

The chain joins TRBV5-4 to TRBJ2-1; 10 nucleotides match TRBD2. Germline assignment: CDR1 SGHNT and CDR2 YYREEE (reference sequence). After removal of 4 bases from V and 1 base from J, the junction contained 5 bases not matched to a gene. This CDR3 spans 16 amino acids. The CDR3 nucleotides are TGTGCCAGCAGCCCCAGCGGGGGGGAATCCTACAATGAGCAGTTCTTC. This translates into CASSPSGGESYNEQFF.

This clone was picked up many times. The chain carries TRBV18 and TRBJ1-5; TRBD1 agrees at 8 bases. The CDR3 extends over 21 amino acids. Trimming removed 4 bases from V and 0 bases from J; junction bases left unmatched: 20. Germline V gene sequence: CDR1 KGHSH, CDR2 LQKENI. In DNA form, the CDR3 reads TGTGCCAGCTCACGAGCCGGACAGGGAATCGGCCAAGGGTATAGCAATCAGCCCCAGCATTTT. Its translation is CASSRAGQGIGQGYSNQPQHF. The full variable domain, completed using reference TRBV18 and TRBJ1-5, is NAGVMQNPRHLVRRRGQEARLRCSPMKGHSHVYWYRQLPEEGLKFMVYLQKENIIDESGMPKERFSAEFPKEGPSILRIQQVVRGDSAAYFCASSRAGQGIGQGYSNQPQHFGDGTRLSIL.

The genes are TRBV6-5 and TRBJ1-2; D may be TRBD1 (5 bases). The germline V gene has CDR1 MNHEY and CDR2 SVGAGI. The ends were cut back, 8 bases at V and 4 bases at J, with 14 bases in the middle. The CDR3 sequence is 13 residues long. The CDR3 spells CASGFRGGYGYTF. The CDR3 DNA reads as TGTGCCAGCGGATTTAGGGGAGGCTATGGCTACACCTTC.